The subject of this entry is one T cell receptor beta chain. Its antigen is currently unknown. The junction and the germline gene differ at one end; a read error may be behind it. Profiling relied on immunoSEQ multiplex PCR, and the TCRdb table lists in-frame clones only, not all of them. The table includes roughly 570,000 clones, roughly 98% detected once. The data originate from a study of shared clonotypes between healthy human individuals. Notes on the study in general: Naive subsets generally had larger estimated richness than memory subsets. Sequencing depth was predicted to influence how clonotypes are shared among donors.

Germline V gene data show CDR1 as SGHTS and CDR2 as YDEGEE. This CDR3 is 14 amino acids long. Terminally differentiated effector memory CD45RA+ cells were left out of the naive CD8 fraction, which was CD45RO-negative and positively selected for CCR7. Sequenced material: naive CD8+ T cells sorted from blood. The chain employs TRBV5-8 and TRBJ2-7; D may be TRBD2 (6 bases). This TCR derives from a man younger than 40 in good health. CDR3 in DNA: TGTGCCAGCACTCCCAGGGAGGCCCTCAATGAGCAATACTTC. Translated: CASTPREALNEQYF.